These 22 T cell receptor beta chains share one sample of origin, sequenced in a study of control samples from healthy donors and cancer patients. Profiling relied on immunoSEQ multiplex PCR, and the TCRdb table lists in-frame clones only, not all of them. The data hold tens of thousands of clones, with roughly 82% observed a single time. The sample taken for sequencing was blood. Receptor source: a man in his forties or fifties in good health.

CDR3 nucleotides: TGTGCCAGCTCACCACGCAGGGACAGGGGTTCGGGGGAGACCCAGTACTTC. It translates to CASSPRRDRGSGETQYF. The rearrangement uses TRBV18 and TRBJ2-5, with 10 bases that match TRBD1. This CDR3 is 17 amino acids long. Germline V lookup: CDR1 KGHSH, CDR2 LQKENI. The V gene end was trimmed by 1 base and the J gene end by 5 bases; junction bases not matched to a gene: 10. The entire variable domain, with the rest obtained from reference TRBV18 and TRBJ2-5, is as follows: NAGVMQNPRHLVRRRGQEARLRCSPMKGHSHVYWYRQLPEEGLKFMVYLQKENIIDESGMPKERFSAEFPKEGPSILRIQQVVRGDSAAYFCASSPRRDRGSGETQYFGPGTRLLVL.

The rearrangement uses TRBV7-9 and TRBJ2-4; D unclear. The germline V and J ends were trimmed by 5 bases and 5 bases, with 7 bases remaining between them. The germline V gene encodes CDR1 SEHNR and CDR2 FQNEAQ (reference sequence). This CDR3 has 12 amino acids. The CDR3 protein is CASSTHENIQYF. The CDR3 nucleotides read TGTGCCAGCAGCACTCATGAAAACATTCAGTACTTC.

This clone was detected only once. J is TRBJ2-1 and V is TRBV29-1; TRBD2 is a possible D gene (6 bases). Germline lookup yields CDR1 SQVTM and CDR2 ANQGSEA. The CDR3 totals 16 residues. Trimming pared 7 bases from V and 8 bases from J, leaving 27 bases between. The DNA of the CDR3 is TGCAGCGGGCCCACGGGGGTTGGCGGCCCTGCGGATGAGCAGTTCTTC. Translation: CSGPTGVGGPADEQFF.

V is TRBV5-1 and J is TRBJ1-2, with D perhaps TRBD1 (5 bases). This CDR3 has 13 residues. Germline CDR1 SGHRS, CDR2 YFSETQ. Trimming shortened V by 0 bases and J by 7 bases, and 10 bases separated the two germline ends. CDR3 loop: CASSLAGVGGYTF. The CDR3 coding sequence is TGCGCCAGCAGCTTGGCGGGGGTTGGTGGCTACACCTTC.

The chain employs TRBV10-1 and TRBJ2-1; 12 bases map to TRBD2. Germline-derived CDR1 and CDR2 are WNHNN and SYGVQD (reference sequence). The trim removed 4 bases at V and 1 base at J, leaving 2 bases unmatched. The CDR3 loop spans 16 amino acids. This chain's CDR3 is CASSGLAGESYNEQFF. Written as DNA, the CDR3 is TGCGCCAGCAGTGGACTAGCGGGAGAGTCCTACAATGAGCAGTTCTTC.

V is TRBV7-8 and J is TRBJ1-6, with a tentative D call TRBD1 (6 bases). Germline assignment: CDR1 SGHVS and CDR2 FQNEAQ. The CDR3 covers 14 residues. V was cut by 5 bases and J by 7 bases, with 12 bases left in between. CDR3 bases: TGTGCCAGCAGCCACGGACAGCTAAATTCACCCCTCCACTTT. Translation: CASSHGQLNSPLHF.

The chain is built from TRBV2 and TRBJ2-3, with 7 bases fitting TRBD1. Germline CDR1 and CDR2: SNHLY and FYNNEI. V was pared by 3 bases and J by 3 bases, with 6 bases of the junction left unmatched. The CDR3 is 15 amino acids. The CDR3 DNA reads as TGTGCCAGCAGTGAGTACAGGGGAGTAACAGATACGCAGTATTTT. Its translation is CASSEYRGVTDTQYF.

This clone was found a few times. V is TRBV9 and J is TRBJ2-5, with D possibly being TRBD1 (5 bases). V was shortened by 3 bases and J by 2 bases, with 8 bases between the two germline ends. Germline CDR1 SGDLS, CDR2 YYNGEE. The CDR3 has 13 residues. The CDR3 here is CASSGTPQETQYF. The CDR3 coding sequence is TGTGCCAGCAGCGGGACACCTCAAGAGACCCAGTACTTC.

The V call is TRBV19, the J call TRBJ2-7, with 7 bases aligning to TRBD1. Trimming at V came to 5 bases and at J to 6 bases, leaving 7 bases not matched to a gene. Germline CDR1 LNHDA, CDR2 SQIVND (reference sequence). The CDR3 runs to 13 residues. The chain's CDR3 is CASSPTGETEQYF. CDR3 DNA sequence: TGTGCCAGTAGTCCTACAGGGGAGACCGAGCAGTACTTC.

This clone has just a few counts. This sequence joins TRBV27 and TRBJ2-7, with 10 positions matching TRBD2. Germline V lookup: CDR1 MNHEY, CDR2 SMNVEV (reference sequence). The CDR3 has 15 amino acids. Germline trimming cut 4 bases from V and 5 bases from J; bases unmatched to any gene: 8. As DNA, the CDR3 is TGTGCCAGCAGTTCACAGGCTAGCGGGAGCAACGAGCAGTACTTC. Translation: CASSSQASGSNEQYF.

The rearrangement joins TRBV30 to TRBJ2-5; D is unclear. Germline V CDR1 and CDR2: GTSNPN, SVGIG (reference sequence). This CDR3 is built from 11 residues. Trimming took off 3 bases at V and 3 bases at J, with 5 bases between the two ends. CDR3 sequence (DNA): TGTGCCTGGAGGGGTAAAGAGACCCAGTACTTC. Its protein is CAWRGKETQYF.

Remarks on this clone: The junction differs from germline at one of its ends, possibly a read error. This sequence joins TRBV24-1 and TRBJ2-6; 7 bases are a match to TRBD1. Germline lookup yields CDR1 KGHDR and CDR2 SFDVKD. There are 16 residues in the CDR3. The CDR3 loop reads CAASDETGLGANVLTF. CDR3 in DNA: TGTGCCGCCAGTGATGAGACAGGGCTGGGGGCCAACGTCCTGACTTTC.

The chain carries TRBV11-3 and TRBJ1-1; the match to TRBD1 covers 11 bases. This CDR3 comprises 18 residues. Germline assignment: CDR1 SGHNT and CDR2 YENEEA. Unmatched junction bases numbered 13, after V lost 6 bases and J lost 1 base. The CDR3 protein is CASSRSRTGGGRNTEAFF. CDR3 bases: TGTGCCAGCAGTCGAAGCCGGACAGGGGGCGGTAGGAACACTGAAGCTTTCTTT. The full variable domain, rest sourced from reference TRBV11-3 and TRBJ1-1, is EAGVVQSPRYKIIEKKQPVAFWCNPISGHNTLYWYLQNLGQGPELLIRYENEEAVDDSQLPKDRFSAERLKGVDSTLKIQPAELGDSAVYLCASSRSRTGGGRNTEAFFGQGTRLTVV.

V is TRBV10-3 and J is TRBJ2-5, with D perhaps TRBD1 (5 bases). The germline CDR1 and CDR2 sequences are ENHRY and SYGVKD. This CDR3 is built from 14 residues. V was trimmed by 2 bases and J by 5 bases, leaving 12 bases between them. CDR3 protein: CAISEGREGETQYF. In nucleotides, the CDR3 is TGTGCCATCAGTGAGGGCAGGGAAGGCGAGACCCAGTACTTC.

The CDR3 region has the DNA TGTGCCAGCACCTTAAGGGAAAAACTGTTTTTT. This gives the protein CASTLREKLFF. The chain is built from TRBV28 and TRBJ1-4; D is unclear. The ends were cut back, 7 bases at V and 8 bases at J, with 8 bases in the middle. The V gene's germline CDR1 is MDHEN and CDR2 SYDVKM. This CDR3 has 11 amino acids.

The chain joins TRBV19 to TRBJ1-2; D is unclear. The V end was cut by 2 bases, the J end by 6 bases, with 7 bases between. The CDR3 consists of 12 residues. CDR1 LNHDA and CDR2 SQIVND come from the germline V gene (reference sequence). In DNA form, the CDR3 reads TGTGCCAGTAGTATATTTGGAGATGGCTACACCTTC. Protein: CASSIFGDGYTF.

The chain recombines TRBV6-6 with TRBJ1-2, with a possible D match to TRBD1 (6 bases). Germline CDR1 reads MNHNY; CDR2 reads SVGAGI (reference sequence). V shed 0 bases and J shed 7 bases, with 6 bases lying between them. The CDR3 length is 12 residues. The CDR3 protein is CASSYSDSGYTF. For the CDR3, the DNA is TGTGCCAGCAGTTACTCGGACAGTGGCTACACCTTC.

Notes on this clone: This same CDR3 is encoded by further DNA sequences in the sample. The V call is TRBV7-2, the J call TRBJ2-1; 8 positions agree with TRBD1. CDR3 length: 14 residues. CDR1 is SGHTA and CDR2 is FQGNSA in the germline V gene. V lost 5 bases to trimming and J lost 4 bases; unmatched junction nucleotides: 4. CDR3 amino acids: CASSRDRLYNEQFF. For the CDR3, the DNA is TGTGCCAGCAGCAGGGACAGGTTGTACAATGAGCAGTTCTTC.

This chain links TRBV12-3 or TRBV12-4 with TRBJ2-1; TRBD1 matches at 7 bases. J gave up 6 bases and V 6 bases, and 5 bases lay outside the gene matches. The CDR3 is 13 amino acids. CDR3 DNA sequence: TGTGCCAGCAGATTCGACAGGGCCAATGAGCAGTTCTTC. It is translated as CASRFDRANEQFF.

V gene TRBV6-1 combines with J gene TRBJ2-3; perhaps TRBD1 as D (5 bases). The V end was cut by 3 bases, the J end by 0 bases, with 13 bases between. The CDR3 has 16 residues. Germline V lookup: CDR1 MNHNS, CDR2 SASEGT. The chain's CDR3 is CASSEDKFDSTDTQYF. The CDR3 DNA follows: TGTGCCAGCAGTGAGGACAAGTTTGATAGCACAGATACGCAGTATTTT.

The chain carries TRBV7-2 and TRBJ1-5, with D unresolved. The germline V gene has CDR1 SGHTA and CDR2 FQGNSA. The CDR3 covers 14 residues. V was cut by 1 base and J by 5 bases, with 9 bases left in between. This chain's CDR3 is CASSLEARDQPQHF. CDR3 bases: TGTGCCAGCAGCTTAGAGGCGCGCGATCAGCCCCAGCATTTT.

This clone was counted once. CDR3 nucleotide sequence: TGCGCCAGCAGCCAAGATGAAGCGGGGGACTCCTACAATGAGCAGTTCTTC. Translation gives CASSQDEAGDSYNEQFF. This chain links TRBV4-3 with TRBJ2-1, with 8 bases matching TRBD2. The junction had 4 bases not matched to a gene; V was cut back by 0 bases and J by 0 bases. The CDR3 covers 17 residues. Germline V lookup: CDR1 LGHNA, CDR2 YSLEER.